The rows below give T cell receptor beta chains drawn from one sample of a study of T cells in Graves' hyperthyroidism and ophthalmopathy. Using its own MiXCR run on the multiplex PCR reads, TCRdb lists one record per CDR3 protein. The table includes 50,000 to 55,000 distinct CDR3 sequences, around 48% detected once. The sample was blood. These receptors were obtained from a woman aged 50 to 65 with Graves' ophthalmopathy. Each CDR3 is given with its conserved first and last residue. D genes are given only for firm matches. Expanded clones get a size class; other rows say once, few or many, or leave the size out.

NA	medium-sized	14	TRBV7-9	TRBJ2-3	CASSLGTGWDTQYF	TGTGCCAGCAGCTTAGGAACAGGGTGGGATACGCAGTATTTT
TRBD1	many	17	TRBV5-1	TRBJ2-2	CASSSQGTGGHTGELFF	TGCGCCAGCAGCTCCCAAGGGACAGGGGGTCACACCGGGGAGCTGTTTTTT
TRBD2	NA	16	TRBV10-1	TRBJ2-1	CASTHPGTSVNNEQFF	TGCGCCAGCACACACCCCGGGACTAGCGTTAACAATGAGCAGTTCTTC
TRBD2	NA	17	TRBV19	TRBJ2-3	CASSIAHSRELTDTLHF	TGTGCCAGTAGTATAGCCCATTCGCGGGAGCTCACAGATACGCTGCATTTT
NA	many	13	TRBV5-1	TRBJ2-3	CASSLGRTDTQYF	TGCGCCAGCAGCTTGGGCCGCACAGATACGCAGTATTTT
TRBD1	many	14	TRBV10-3	TRBJ2-1	CAISRDRGGGEQFF	TGTGCCATCAGCCGGGACAGGGGAGGAGGCGAGCAGTTCTTC
TRBD1	once	14	TRBV7-3	TRBJ2-7	CASSLGQDSYEQYF	TGTGCCAGCAGCCTGGGACAGGACTCCTACGAGCAGTACTTC
NA	NA	15	TRBV7-6	TRBJ1-5	CASSLGGSSNQPQHF	TGTGCCAGCAGTTTGGGAGGATCAAGCAATCAGCCCCAGCATTTT
TRBD1	many	18	TRBV5-4	TRBJ1-1	CASSPGSGTGAPNTEAFF	TGTGCCAGCAGCCCCGGTTCCGGGACAGGGGCGCCGAACACTGAAGCTTTCTTT
NA	many	16	TRBV5-1	TRBJ1-5	CASSLEAGRIDQPQHF	TGCGCCAGCAGCTTGGAGGCAGGGAGGATCGATCAGCCCCAGCATTTT
NA	many	15	TRBV20-1	TRBJ1-1	CSARDQGSWNTEAFF	TGCAGTGCTAGAGATCAAGGCAGCTGGAACACTGAAGCTTTCTTT
NA	NA	14	TRBV7-2	TRBJ2-7	CASSLSSGEYEQYF	TGTGCCAGCAGCTTGAGTTCGGGGGAATACGAGCAGTACTTC
NA	many	13	TRBV7-3	TRBJ1-5	CASSQGQGQPQHF	TGTGCCAGCAGCCAAGGCCAGGGCCAGCCCCAGCATTTT
NA	once	14	TRBV20-1	TRBJ1-2	CSARSTGRDYGYTF	TGCAGTGCTAGAAGTACAGGGAGGGACTATGGCTACACCTTC
TRBD1	many	15	TRBV6-6	TRBJ2-5	CASSTDRGRQETQYF	TGTGCCAGCAGTACGGACAGGGGGCGGCAAGAGACCCAGTACTTC
TRBD1	many	16	TRBV5-1	TRBJ1-4	CASSTRQGAVNEKLFF	TGCGCCAGCAGCACCCGACAGGGGGCGGTTAATGAAAAACTGTTTTTT